The TCR beta chain under discussion was sequenced for a study of intratumoral heterogeneity in liver cancer. Study outcomes and limitations: Regional tumor-infiltrating lymphocyte burden differences seen by RNA-seq were reportedly confirmed using TCR sequencing. Between tumor regions of either patient, overall clonality differed insignificantly.

For this clone: Antigen: not known.

V dropped 4 bases and J dropped 8; count of bases not matched to a gene: 7. The CDR3 spans 13 residues. The germline gives CDR1 SGHDT, CDR2 YYEEEE. The method was immunoSEQ multiplex PCR; TCRdb's version includes in-frame clones alone and lacks a portion of them. The repertoire has roughly 6,200 clones, over 55% of them found once; the top ten carry more than 35%. Each tumour sample represents a distinct, spatially separated region of the hepatocellular carcinoma nodule. V gene TRBV5-6 combines with J gene TRBJ1-2, with 8 bases that match TRBD1. The sequencing used tumor tissue, collected before any cancer treatment. The sequence was collected from a woman between 70 and 85 years old with hepatocellular carcinoma. DNA of the CDR3: TGTGCCAGCAGCCTAGCAGGGGGCGACGGCTACACCTTC. It translates to CASSLAGGDGYTF.